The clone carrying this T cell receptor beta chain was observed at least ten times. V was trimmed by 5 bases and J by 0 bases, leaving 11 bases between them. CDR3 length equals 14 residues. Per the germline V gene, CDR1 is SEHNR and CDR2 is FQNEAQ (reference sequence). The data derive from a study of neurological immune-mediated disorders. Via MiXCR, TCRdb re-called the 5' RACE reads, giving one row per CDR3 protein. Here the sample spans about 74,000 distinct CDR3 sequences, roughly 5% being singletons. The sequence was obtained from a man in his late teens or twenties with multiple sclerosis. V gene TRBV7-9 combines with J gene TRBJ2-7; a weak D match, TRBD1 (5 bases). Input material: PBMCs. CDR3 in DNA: TGTGCCAGCAGCCAGGGATTACTCTCCTACGAGCAGTACTTC. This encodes CASSQGLLSYEQYF.